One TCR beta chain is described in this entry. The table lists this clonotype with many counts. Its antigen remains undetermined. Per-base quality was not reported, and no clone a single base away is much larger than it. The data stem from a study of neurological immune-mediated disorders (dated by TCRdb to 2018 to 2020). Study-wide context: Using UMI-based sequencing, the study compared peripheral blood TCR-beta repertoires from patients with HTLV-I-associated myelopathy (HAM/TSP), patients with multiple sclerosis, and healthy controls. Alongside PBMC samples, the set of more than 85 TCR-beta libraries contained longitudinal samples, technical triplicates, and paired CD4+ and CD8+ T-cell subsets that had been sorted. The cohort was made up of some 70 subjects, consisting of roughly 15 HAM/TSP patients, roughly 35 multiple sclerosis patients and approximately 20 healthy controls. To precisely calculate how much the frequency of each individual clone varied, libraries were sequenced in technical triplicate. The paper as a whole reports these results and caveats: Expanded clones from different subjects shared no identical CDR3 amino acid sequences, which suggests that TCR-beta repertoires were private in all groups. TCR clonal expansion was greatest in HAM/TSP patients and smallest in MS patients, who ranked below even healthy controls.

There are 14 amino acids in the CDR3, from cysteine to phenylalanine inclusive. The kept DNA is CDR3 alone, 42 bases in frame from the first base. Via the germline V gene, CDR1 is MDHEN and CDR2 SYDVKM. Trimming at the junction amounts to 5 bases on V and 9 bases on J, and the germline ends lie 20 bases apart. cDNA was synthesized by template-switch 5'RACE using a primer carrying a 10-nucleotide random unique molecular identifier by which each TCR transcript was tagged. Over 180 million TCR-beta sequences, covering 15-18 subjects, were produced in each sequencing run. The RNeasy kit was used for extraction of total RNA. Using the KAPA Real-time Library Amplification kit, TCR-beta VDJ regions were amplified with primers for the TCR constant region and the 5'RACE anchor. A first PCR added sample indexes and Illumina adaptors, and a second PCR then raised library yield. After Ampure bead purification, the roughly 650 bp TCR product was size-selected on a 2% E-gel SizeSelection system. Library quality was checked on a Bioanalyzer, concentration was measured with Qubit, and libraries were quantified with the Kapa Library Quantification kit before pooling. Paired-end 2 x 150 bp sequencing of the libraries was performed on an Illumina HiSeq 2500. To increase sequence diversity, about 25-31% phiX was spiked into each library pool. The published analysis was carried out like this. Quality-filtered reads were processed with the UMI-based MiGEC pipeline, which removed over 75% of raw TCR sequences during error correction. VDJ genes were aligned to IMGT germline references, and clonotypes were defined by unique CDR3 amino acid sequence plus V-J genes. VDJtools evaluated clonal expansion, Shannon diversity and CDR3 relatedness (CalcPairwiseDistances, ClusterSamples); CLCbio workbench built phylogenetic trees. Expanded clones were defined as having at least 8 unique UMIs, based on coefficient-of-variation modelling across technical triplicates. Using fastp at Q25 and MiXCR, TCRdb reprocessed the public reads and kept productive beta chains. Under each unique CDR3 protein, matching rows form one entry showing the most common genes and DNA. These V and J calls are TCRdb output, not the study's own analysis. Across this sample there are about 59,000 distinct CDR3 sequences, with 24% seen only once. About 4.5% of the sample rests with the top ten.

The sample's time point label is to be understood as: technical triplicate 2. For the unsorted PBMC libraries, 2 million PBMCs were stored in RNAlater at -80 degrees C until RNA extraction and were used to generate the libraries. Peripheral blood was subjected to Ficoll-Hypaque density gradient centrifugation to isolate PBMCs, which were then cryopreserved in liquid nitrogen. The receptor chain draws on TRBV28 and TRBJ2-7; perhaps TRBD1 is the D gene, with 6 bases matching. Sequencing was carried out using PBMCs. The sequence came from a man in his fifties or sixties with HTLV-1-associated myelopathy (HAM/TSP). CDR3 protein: CASSTNYRVNGQYF. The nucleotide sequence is TGTGCCAGCAGTACCAATTACAGGGTAAATGGGCAGTACTTC. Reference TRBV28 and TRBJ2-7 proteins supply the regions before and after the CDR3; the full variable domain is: DVKVTQSSRYLVKRTGEKVFLECVQDMDHENMFWYRQDPGLGLRLIYFSYDVKMKEKGDIPEGYSVSREKKERFSLILESASTNQTSMYLCASSTNYRVNGQYFGPGTRLTVT.